This T cell receptor (beta chain) derives from a study of shared clonotypes between healthy human individuals. Using immunoSEQ multiplex PCR, the repertoire was profiled, and TCRdb retains in-frame clones only, with some absent. The sample comprises tens of thousands of clones, 60% to 80% of which are singletons, and about half rests with the top ten. The V gene's germline CDR1 is KGHSH and CDR2 LQKENI. Trimming pared 6 bases from V and 2 bases from J, leaving 11 bases between. The CDR3 has 13 residues. This TCR derives from a man aged 25 to 40 in good health. Material for sequencing was memory CD8+ T cells sorted from blood. Sample subset: CD45RO+ cells pooled with CCR7-negative TemRA cells. The chain has TRBV18 and TRBJ2-7; tentative D call: TRBD1 (6 bases). The CDR3 here is CASSLDRTYEQYF. The CDR3 bases are TGTGCCAGCTCGCTAGACAGGACCTACGAGCAGTACTTC. Together with reference TRBV18 and TRBJ2-7, the CDR3 gives the full variable domain: NAGVMQNPRHLVRRRGQEARLRCSPMKGHSHVYWYRQLPEEGLKFMVYLQKENIIDESGMPKERFSAEFPKEGPSILRIQQVVRGDSAAYFCASSLDRTYEQYFGPGTRLTVT.